These T cell receptor beta chains were read from a single sample in a study of shared clonotypes between healthy human individuals. Profiled with immunoSEQ multiplex PCR; TCRdb holds only in-frame clones, not every one. Among around 1.6 million clones, 95% to 99% were seen once, and the ten largest hold roughly 0.42%. Sequenced input: naive CD4+ T cells sorted from blood. These receptors were taken from a man aged 30 to 39 in good health. The CDR3 runs from the conserved cysteine through the conserved F or W. A D gene is named only where the DNA matches it firmly. Rows may omit the clone size; those that give it use once, few, many or a size class.

15,-,TRBV6-1,TRBD1,TRBJ1-2,CASREQGAPGYGYTF,TGTGCCAGCAGGGAACAGGGGGCGCCGGGCTATGGCTACACCTTC
14,-,TRBV21-1,-,TRBJ2-7,CASSIRTQAYEQYF,TGTGCCAGCAGCATCCGGACCCAGGCCTACGAGCAGTACTTC
12,-,TRBV6-6,TRBD2,TRBJ2-1,CATSGTFNEQFF,TGTGCCACTAGCGGGACGTTCAATGAGCAGTTCTTC
15,-,TRBV19,-,TRBJ2-6,CASSPASSGANVLTF,TGTGCCAGTAGTCCTGCTAGCTCTGGGGCCAACGTCCTGACTTTC
16,once,TRBV11-2,TRBD1,TRBJ1-1,CASSLRQGVLGTEAFF,TGTGCCAGCAGCTTAAGGCAGGGGGTATTGGGCACTGAAGCTTTCTTT
15,-,TRBV18,-,TRBJ1-2,CASSLAQGWTVGYTF,TGTGCCAGCTCACTAGCACAGGGCTGGACGGTCGGCTACACCTTC
9,-,TRBV27,-,TRBJ1-4,CATREKLFF,TGTGCCACTCGAGAAAAACTGTTTTTT
16,-,TRBV6-4,-,TRBJ2-1,CASSDSSLAAYNEQFF,TGTGCCAGCAGTGACTCGAGCCTAGCTGCCTACAATGAGCAGTTCTTC
15,once,TRBV5-5,-,TRBJ2-7,CASSLEWSGRDEQYF,TGTGCCAGCAGCTTGGAGTGGTCAGGAAGGGACGAGCAGTACTTC
14,-,TRBV28,-,TRBJ1-2,CASSPQGLNYGYTF,TGTGCCAGCAGCCCCCAGGGGTTAAACTATGGCTACACCTTC
14,-,TRBV27,TRBD2,TRBJ2-7,CASTRGGGLAGLYF,TGTGCCAGCACACGGGGGGGAGGATTAGCGGGATTGTACTTC
16,-,TRBV4-1,-,TRBJ1-5,CASSQDLSRRNQPQHF,TGCGCCAGCAGCCAAGATCTTTCCCGGAGGAATCAGCCCCAGCATTTT
16,-,TRBV2,-,TRBJ1-2,CASRPDTFQGWNGYTF,TGTGCCAGCAGACCTGACACCTTTCAGGGTTGGAATGGCTACACCTTC
13,-,TRBV5-4,-,TRBJ1-1,CASSLRPNTEAFF,TGTGCCAGCAGCTTGAGACCGAACACTGAAGCTTTCTTT
13,-,TRBV7-8,-,TRBJ2-7,CASSLGLYYEQYF,TGTGCCAGCAGCTTAGGTCTTTACTACGAGCAGTACTTC
13,-,TRBV9,-,TRBJ2-1,CASSARWDNEQFF,TGTGCCAGCAGCGCTCGGTGGGACAATGAGCAGTTCTTC
10,-,TRBV28,-,TRBJ1-5,CASNNQPQHF,TGTGCCAGTAACAATCAGCCCCAGCATTTT